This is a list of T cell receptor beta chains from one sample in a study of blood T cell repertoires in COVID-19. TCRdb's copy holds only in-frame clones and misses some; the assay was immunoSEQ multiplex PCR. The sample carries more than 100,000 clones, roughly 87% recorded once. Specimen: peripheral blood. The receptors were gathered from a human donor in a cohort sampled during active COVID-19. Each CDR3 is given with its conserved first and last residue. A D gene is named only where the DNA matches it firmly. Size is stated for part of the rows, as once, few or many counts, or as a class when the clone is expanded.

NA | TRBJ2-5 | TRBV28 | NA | TGTGCCAGCAGATCACAGGGTCTAGAGACCCAGTACTTC | CASRSQGLETQYF
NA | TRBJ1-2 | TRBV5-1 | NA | TGCGCCAGCAGCTTGGAAGGGGTGCCCTATGGCTACACCTTC | CASSLEGVPYGYTF
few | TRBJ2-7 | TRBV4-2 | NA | TGTGCCAGCAGCCAGGGGGGTGGGGGTTACGAGCAGTACTTC | CASSQGGGGYEQYF
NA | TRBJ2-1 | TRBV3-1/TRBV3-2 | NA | TGTGCCAGCAGCCATTTGTGGAGAACCTCCAATGAGCAGTTCTTC | CASSHLWRTSNEQFF
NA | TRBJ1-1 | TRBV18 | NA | TGTGCCAGCTCACCACCGTCGAGCACTGAAGCTTTCTTT | CASSPPSSTEAFF
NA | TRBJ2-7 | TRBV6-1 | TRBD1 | TGTGCCAGCAGTGAATCCGGGACAGGGGGCGGCGAGCAGTACTTC | CASSESGTGGGEQYF
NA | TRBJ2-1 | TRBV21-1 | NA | TGTGCCAGCAGCAAAGGGCGGGGACAGGGAATCTACAATGAGCAGTTCTTC | CASSKGRGQGIYNEQFF
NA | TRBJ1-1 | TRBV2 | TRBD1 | TGTGCCAGCACTACAGACAGGGGCGCAGCTTTCTTT | CASTTDRGAAFF
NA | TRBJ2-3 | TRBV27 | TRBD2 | TGTGCCAGCAGCGAAAAAGGGACTAGCGGTTTCACAGATACGCAGTATTTT | CASSEKGTSGFTDTQYF
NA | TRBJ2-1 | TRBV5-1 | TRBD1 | TGCGCCAGCAGCTCGGGACAGGCCGTGGCAGGGTCCTACAATGAGCAGTTCTTC | CASSSGQAVAGSYNEQFF
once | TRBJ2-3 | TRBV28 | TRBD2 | TGTGCCACCTCAGCGGGGGGGACAGATACGCAGTATTTT | CATSAGGTDTQYF
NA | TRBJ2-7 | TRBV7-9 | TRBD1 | TGTGCCAGCAGCTTAATAACAGGGGTGGTGTCCTACGAGCAGTACTTC | CASSLITGVVSYEQYF
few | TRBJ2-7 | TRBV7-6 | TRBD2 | TGTGCCAGCAGCGGAAGAGGGACTAGCGGGGGGATCGAGCAGTACTTC | CASSGRGTSGGIEQYF
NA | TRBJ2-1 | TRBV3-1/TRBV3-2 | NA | TGTGCCAGCAGCCAAGAGTTGGTAAGGGGGAGCCTATACAATGAGCAGTTCTTC | CASSQELVRGSLYNEQFF
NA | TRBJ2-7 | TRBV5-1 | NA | TGCGCCAGCAGCTTGGCTACGGGAGACTACGAGCAGTACTTC | CASSLATGDYEQYF
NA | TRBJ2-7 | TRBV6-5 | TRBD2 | TGTGCCAGCAGTTACTTAGCGGGCCTAACCCACTACGAGCAGTACTTC | CASSYLAGLTHYEQYF
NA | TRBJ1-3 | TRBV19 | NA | TGTGCCAGTAGAACGACAGTCGACTCTGGAAACACCATATATTTT | CASRTTVDSGNTIYF
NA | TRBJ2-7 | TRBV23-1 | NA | TGCGCCAGCAGTCAAATACCCCAGGGGAACTCCTACGAGCAGTACTTC | CASSQIPQGNSYEQYF
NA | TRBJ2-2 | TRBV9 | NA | TGTGCCAGCAGCGTAGACGACTCAGCCGGGGAGCTGTTTTTT | CASSVDDSAGELFF
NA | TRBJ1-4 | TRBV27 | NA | TGTGCCAGCAGTTTCGGGGGTTCTAATGAAAAACTGTTTTTT | CASSFGGSNEKLFF
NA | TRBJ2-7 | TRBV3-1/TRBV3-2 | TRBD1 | TGTGCCAGCAGCCCAAGTACAGGGGGTTACGAGCAGTACTTC | CASSPSTGGYEQYF
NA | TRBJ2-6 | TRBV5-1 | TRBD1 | TGCGCCAGCAGCTTGGGGACAGGGGTAGCCAACGTCCTGACTTTC | CASSLGTGVANVLTF
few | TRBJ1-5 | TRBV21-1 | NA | TGTGCCAGCAGCCAAAAAAGCCCCCAGGAAAGGGAGAGCAATCAGCCCCAGCATTTT | CASSQKSPQERESNQPQHF
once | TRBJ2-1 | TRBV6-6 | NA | TGTGCCAGCAGTAGGGGCAATGAGCAGTTCTTC | CASSRGNEQFF
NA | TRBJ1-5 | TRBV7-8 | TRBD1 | TGTGCCAGCAGCCGGAGACAGGGTCAGCCCCAGCATTTT | CASSRRQGQPQHF
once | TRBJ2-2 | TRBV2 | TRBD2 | TGTGCCAGCAGTACCACAAACCTAGCGGCGGGGGAGCTGTTTTTT | CASSTTNLAAGELFF
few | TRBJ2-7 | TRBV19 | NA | TGTGCCAGTAGTCCGGGAACCTACGAGCAGTACTTC | CASSPGTYEQYF
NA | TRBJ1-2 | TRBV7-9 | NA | TGTGCCAGCAGCCCCCCGGGTTCCGGTAGCTATGGCTACACCTTC | CASSPPGSGSYGYTF
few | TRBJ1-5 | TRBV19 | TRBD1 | TGTGCCAGTAGGGGACAGGACTTAACTTATAGCAATCAGCCCCAGCATTTT | CASRGQDLTYSNQPQHF
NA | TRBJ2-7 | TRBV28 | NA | TGTGCCAGCAGATCCCCGGGGGAGGCGCCCTACGAGCAGTACTTC | CASRSPGEAPYEQYF
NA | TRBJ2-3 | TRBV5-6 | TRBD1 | TGTGCCAGCAGCGGAAAGACAGGGTACAGCACAGATACGCAGTATTTT | CASSGKTGYSTDTQYF
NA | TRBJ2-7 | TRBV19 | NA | TGTGCCAGTAGTATACGGCAGGGGATCTACGAGCAGTACTTC | CASSIRQGIYEQYF
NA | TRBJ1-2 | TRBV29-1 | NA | TGCAGCGTTGACTGGGGCGGAGTAGGCTACACCTTC | CSVDWGGVGYTF
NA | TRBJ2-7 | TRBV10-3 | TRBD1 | TGTGCCACCATGGGACAGAACCGCTCCTACGAGCAGTACTTC | CATMGQNRSYEQYF
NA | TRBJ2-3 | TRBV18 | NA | TGTGCCAGCTCACCACTTACGCAAGGAGGGGCCTACCCTTCAGATACGCAGTATTTT | CASSPLTQGGAYPSDTQYF
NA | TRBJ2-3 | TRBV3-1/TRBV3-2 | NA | TGTGCCAGCAGCCGCTATTTAGAACGGGGCACAGATACGCAGTATTTT | CASSRYLERGTDTQYF
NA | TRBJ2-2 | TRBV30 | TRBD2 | TGTGCCTTTCAGCAACTAGCGGGGGGGATGAACACCGGGGAGCTGTTTTTT | CAFQQLAGGMNTGELFF
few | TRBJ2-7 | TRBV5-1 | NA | TGCGCCAGCAGCTCCACCACAGGGAACGAGCAGTACTTC | CASSSTTGNEQYF
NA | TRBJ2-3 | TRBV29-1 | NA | TGCAGCGTGGCAACAGGGTATCGGGATACGCAGTATTTT | CSVATGYRDTQYF
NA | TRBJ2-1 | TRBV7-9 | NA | TGTGCCAGCAGCAAAACAGGGCCCCTGGGGAACAATGAGCAGTTCTTC | CASSKTGPLGNNEQFF
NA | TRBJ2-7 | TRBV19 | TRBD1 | TGTGCCAGTAGTATCAACAGGGGTCTATCGGCCTACGAGCAGTACTTC | CASSINRGLSAYEQYF
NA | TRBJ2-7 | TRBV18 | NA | TGTGCCAGCTCACCACCGGGGCGGGGGCCCTATTACGAGCAGTACTTC | CASSPPGRGPYYEQYF
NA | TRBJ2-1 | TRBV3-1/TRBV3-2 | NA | TGTGCCAGCGTCAACAACAATGAGCAGTTCTTC | CASVNNNEQFF
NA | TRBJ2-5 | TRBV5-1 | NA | TGCGCCAGCAGCTTCACAGACTACCCTCTTGATGGGACCCAGTACTTC | CASSFTDYPLDGTQYF
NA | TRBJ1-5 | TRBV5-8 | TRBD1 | TGTGCCAGCAGCGGGGGACAGCATAGCAATCAGCCCCAGCATTTT | CASSGGQHSNQPQHF
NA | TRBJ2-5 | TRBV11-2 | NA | TGTGCCAGCAGCTTAGCTGAGACCCAGTACTTC | CASSLAETQYF
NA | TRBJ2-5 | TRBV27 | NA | TGTGCCAGCAGTTTAGTTTCAGGGGTGGGGGTAGAGACCCAGTACTTC | CASSLVSGVGVETQYF
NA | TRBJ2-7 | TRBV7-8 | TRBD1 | TGTGCCAGCAGCTCCTTTGACAGGGGGAGCTCCTACGAGCAGTACTTC | CASSSFDRGSSYEQYF
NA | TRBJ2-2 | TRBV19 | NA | TGTGCCAGTAGTATTCGGTCAGGGTTGGGGACCGGGGAGCTGTTTTTT | CASSIRSGLGTGELFF
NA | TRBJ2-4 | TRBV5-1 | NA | TGCGCCAGCAGCTTCGTCGGTCGGAACAGGGACGACGTGTACTTC | CASSFVGRNRDDVYF
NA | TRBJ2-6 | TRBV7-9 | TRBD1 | TGTGCCAGCAGCGGGATGGACAGGGGAGTCGACGGGGCCAACGTCCTGACTTTC | CASSGMDRGVDGANVLTF